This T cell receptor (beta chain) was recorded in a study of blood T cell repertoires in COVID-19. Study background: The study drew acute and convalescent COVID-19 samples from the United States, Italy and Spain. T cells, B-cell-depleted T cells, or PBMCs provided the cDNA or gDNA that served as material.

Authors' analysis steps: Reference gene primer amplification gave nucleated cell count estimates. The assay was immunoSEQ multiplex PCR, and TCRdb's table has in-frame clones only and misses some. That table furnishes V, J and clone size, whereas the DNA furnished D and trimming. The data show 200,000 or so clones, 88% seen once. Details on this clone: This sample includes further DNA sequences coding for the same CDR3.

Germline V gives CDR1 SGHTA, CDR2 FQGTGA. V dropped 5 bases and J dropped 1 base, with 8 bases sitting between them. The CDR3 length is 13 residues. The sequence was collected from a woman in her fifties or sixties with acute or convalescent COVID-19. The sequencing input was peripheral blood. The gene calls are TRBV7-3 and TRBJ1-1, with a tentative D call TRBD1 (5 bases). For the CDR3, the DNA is TGTGCCAGCAGCCGCCAGGGGAACACTGAAGCTTTCTTT. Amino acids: CASSRQGNTEAFF.